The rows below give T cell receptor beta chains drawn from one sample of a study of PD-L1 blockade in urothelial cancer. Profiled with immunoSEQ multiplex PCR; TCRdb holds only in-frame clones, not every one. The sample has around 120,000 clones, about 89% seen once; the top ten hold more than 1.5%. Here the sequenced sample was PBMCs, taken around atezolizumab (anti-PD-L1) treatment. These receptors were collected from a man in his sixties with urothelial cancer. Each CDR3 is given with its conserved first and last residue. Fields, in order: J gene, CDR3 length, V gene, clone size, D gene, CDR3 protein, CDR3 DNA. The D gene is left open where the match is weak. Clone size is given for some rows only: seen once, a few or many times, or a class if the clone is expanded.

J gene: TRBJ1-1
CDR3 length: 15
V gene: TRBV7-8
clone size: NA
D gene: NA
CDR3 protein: CASSIKGGLNTEAFF
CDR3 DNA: TGTGCCAGCAGCATTAAGGGAGGGTTGAACACTGAAGCTTTCTTT

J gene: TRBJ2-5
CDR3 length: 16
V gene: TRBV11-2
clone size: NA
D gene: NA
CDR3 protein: CASSHRPLAALETQYF
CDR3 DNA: TGTGCCAGCAGCCATAGGCCGCTAGCAGCCTTGGAGACCCAGTACTTC

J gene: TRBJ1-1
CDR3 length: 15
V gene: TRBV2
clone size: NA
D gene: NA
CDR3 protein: CARSSDVVTQGAAFF
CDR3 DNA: TGTGCCAGGAGCAGTGATGTCGTTACCCAGGGCGCGGCTTTCTTT

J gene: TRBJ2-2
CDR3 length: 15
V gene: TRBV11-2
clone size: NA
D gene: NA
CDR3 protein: CASSRLVLNTGELFF
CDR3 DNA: TGTGCCAGCAGCAGACTCGTCCTGAACACCGGGGAGCTGTTTTTT

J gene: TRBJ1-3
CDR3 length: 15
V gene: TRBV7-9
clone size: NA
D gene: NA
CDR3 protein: CASSLQQLSGNTIYF
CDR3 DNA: TGTGCCAGCAGCCTACAGCAGCTCTCTGGAAACACCATATATTTT

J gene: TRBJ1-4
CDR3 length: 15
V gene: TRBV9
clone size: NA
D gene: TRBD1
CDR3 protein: CASSVGGQANEKLFF
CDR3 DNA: TGTGCCAGCAGCGTAGGAGGACAGGCTAATGAAAAACTGTTTTTT

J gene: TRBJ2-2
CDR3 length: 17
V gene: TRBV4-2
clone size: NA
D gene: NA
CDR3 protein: CASSQDASRYESGELFF
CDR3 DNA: TGTGCCAGCAGCCAAGATGCGAGCCGATACGAGTCCGGGGAGCTGTTTTTT

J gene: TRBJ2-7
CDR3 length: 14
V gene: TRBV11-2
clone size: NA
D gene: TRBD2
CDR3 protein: CASSPAGGPYEQYF
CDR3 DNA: TGTGCCAGCAGCCCAGCGGGAGGGCCTTACGAGCAGTACTTC

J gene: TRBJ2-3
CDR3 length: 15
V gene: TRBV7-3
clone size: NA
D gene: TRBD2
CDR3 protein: CASSLGLAGADTQYF
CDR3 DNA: TGTGCCAGCAGCTTAGGACTAGCGGGAGCAGATACGCAGTATTTT

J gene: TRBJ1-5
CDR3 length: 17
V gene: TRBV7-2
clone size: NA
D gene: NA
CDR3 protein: CASSPLSRGFGNQPQHF
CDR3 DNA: TGTGCCAGCAGCCCTTTATCAAGGGGCTTCGGCAATCAGCCCCAGCATTTT

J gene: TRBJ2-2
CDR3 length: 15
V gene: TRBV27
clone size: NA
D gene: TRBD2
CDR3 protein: CAIRKTSGYTGELFF
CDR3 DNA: TGTGCCATCCGAAAGACTAGCGGTTACACCGGGGAGCTGTTTTTT

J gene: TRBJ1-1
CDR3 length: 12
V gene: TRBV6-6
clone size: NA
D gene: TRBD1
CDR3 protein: CASIAGGTEAFF
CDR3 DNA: TGTGCCAGCATTGCAGGGGGCACTGAAGCTTTCTTT

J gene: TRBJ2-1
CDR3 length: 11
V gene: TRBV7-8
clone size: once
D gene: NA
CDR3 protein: CASSFSDEQFF
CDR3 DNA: TGTGCCAGCAGCTTCAGCGATGAGCAGTTCTTC

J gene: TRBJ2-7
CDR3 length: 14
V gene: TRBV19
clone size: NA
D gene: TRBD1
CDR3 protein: CASSRTGLSYEQYF
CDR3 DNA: TGTGCCAGTAGTAGGACAGGGCTCTCCTACGAGCAGTACTTC

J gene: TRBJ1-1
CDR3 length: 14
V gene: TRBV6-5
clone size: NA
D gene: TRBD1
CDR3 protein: CASSRQGMNTEAFF
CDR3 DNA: TGTGCCAGCAGCCGACAGGGTATGAACACTGAAGCTTTCTTT

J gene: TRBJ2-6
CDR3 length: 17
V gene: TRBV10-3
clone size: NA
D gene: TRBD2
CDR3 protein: CAAETSGSGLGANVLTF
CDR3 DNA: TGTGCCGCGGAGACTAGCGGGAGTGGCCTTGGGGCCAACGTCCTGACTTTC

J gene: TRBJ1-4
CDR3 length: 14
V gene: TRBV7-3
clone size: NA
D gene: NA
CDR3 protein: CASSLTSTNEKLFF
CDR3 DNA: TGTGCCAGCAGCTTAACCTCAACTAATGAAAAACTGTTTTTT

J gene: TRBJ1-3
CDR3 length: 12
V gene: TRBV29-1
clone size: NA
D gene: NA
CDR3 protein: CSVGTQGNTIYF
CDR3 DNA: TGCAGCGTGGGGACTCAAGGAAACACCATATATTTT

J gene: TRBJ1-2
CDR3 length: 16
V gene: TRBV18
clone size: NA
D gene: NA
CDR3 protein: CASSPGPGGNRYGYTF
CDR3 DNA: TGTGCCAGCTCACCCGGGCCCGGGGGTAATCGCTATGGCTACACCTTC

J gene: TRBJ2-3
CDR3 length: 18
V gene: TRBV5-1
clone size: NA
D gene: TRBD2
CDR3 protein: CASSFFWTSGGSGDTQYF
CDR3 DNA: TGCGCCAGCAGCTTTTTTTGGACTAGCGGGGGGTCGGGAGATACGCAGTATTTT

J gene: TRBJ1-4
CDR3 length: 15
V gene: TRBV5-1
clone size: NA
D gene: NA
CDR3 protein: CASRRSRATNEKLFF
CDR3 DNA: TGCGCCAGCAGAAGGAGCCGAGCAACTAATGAAAAACTGTTTTTT

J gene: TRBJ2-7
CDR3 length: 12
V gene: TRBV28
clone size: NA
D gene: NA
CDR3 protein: CASSLNRAEQYF
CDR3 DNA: TGTGCCAGCAGCCTTAACAGGGCCGAGCAGTACTTC

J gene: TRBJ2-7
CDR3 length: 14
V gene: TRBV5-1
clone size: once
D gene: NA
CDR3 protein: CASSLDRSSYEQYF
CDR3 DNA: TGCGCCAGCAGCTTGGACAGGTCCTCCTACGAGCAGTACTTC

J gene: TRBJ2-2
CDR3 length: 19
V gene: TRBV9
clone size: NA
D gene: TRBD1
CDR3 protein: CASSEGTGGLLGNTGELFF
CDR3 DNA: TGTGCCAGCAGCGAGGGGACAGGGGGCCTCCTAGGGAACACCGGGGAGCTGTTTTTT

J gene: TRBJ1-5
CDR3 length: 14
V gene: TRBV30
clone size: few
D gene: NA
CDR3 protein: CAWSMSGFNQPQHF
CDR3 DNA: TGTGCCTGGAGTATGTCAGGGTTTAATCAGCCCCAGCATTTT

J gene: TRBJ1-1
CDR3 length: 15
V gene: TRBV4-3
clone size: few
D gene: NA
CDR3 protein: CASSQDLGLNTEAFF
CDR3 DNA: TGCGCCAGCAGCCAAGATCTAGGATTGAACACTGAAGCTTTCTTT

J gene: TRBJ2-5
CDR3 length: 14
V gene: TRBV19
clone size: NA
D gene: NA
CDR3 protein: CASSTDRYQETQYF
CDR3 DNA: TGTGCCAGTAGTACGGACAGATACCAAGAGACCCAGTACTTC

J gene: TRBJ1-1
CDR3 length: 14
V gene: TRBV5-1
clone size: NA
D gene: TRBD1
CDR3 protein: CASSVGTGETEAFF
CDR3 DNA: TGCGCCAGCAGCGTTGGGACAGGGGAAACTGAAGCTTTCTTT

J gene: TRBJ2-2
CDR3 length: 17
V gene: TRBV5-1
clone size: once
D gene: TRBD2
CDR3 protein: CASSLRLAGGRAGELFF
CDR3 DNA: TGCGCCAGCAGCTTGAGGCTAGCGGGGGGGCGCGCCGGGGAGCTGTTTTTT

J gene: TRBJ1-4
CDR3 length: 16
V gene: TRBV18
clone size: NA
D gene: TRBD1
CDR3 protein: CASSLNDGQGNEKLFF
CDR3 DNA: TGTGCCAGCTCACTCAATGACGGACAGGGGAATGAAAAACTGTTTTTT

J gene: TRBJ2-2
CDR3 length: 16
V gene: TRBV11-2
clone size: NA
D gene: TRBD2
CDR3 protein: CASSPYLAGNTGELFF
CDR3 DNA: TGTGCCAGCAGCCCCTACCTAGCGGGGAACACCGGGGAGCTGTTTTTT

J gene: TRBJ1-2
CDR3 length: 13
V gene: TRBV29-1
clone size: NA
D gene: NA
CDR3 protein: CSVVLDPMLGYTF
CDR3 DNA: TGCAGCGTTGTACTAGACCCTATGCTTGGCTACACCTTC

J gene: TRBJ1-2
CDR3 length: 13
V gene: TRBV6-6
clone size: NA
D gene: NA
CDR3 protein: CASSYLGADGYTF
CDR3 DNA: TGTGCCAGCAGTTACCTCGGCGCGGATGGCTACACCTTC

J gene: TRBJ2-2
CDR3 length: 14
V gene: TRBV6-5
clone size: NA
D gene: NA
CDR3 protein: CASSYSGYTGELFF
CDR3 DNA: TGTGCCAGCAGCTATAGCGGATACACCGGGGAGCTGTTTTTT

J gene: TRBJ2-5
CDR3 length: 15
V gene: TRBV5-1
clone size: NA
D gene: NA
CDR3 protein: CASSFRWDTQETQYF
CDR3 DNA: TGCGCCAGCAGCTTCCGATGGGACACCCAAGAGACCCAGTACTTC

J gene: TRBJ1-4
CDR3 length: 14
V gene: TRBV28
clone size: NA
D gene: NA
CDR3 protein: CASRTPATNEKLFF
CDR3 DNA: TGTGCCAGCAGGACACCTGCAACTAATGAAAAACTGTTTTTT

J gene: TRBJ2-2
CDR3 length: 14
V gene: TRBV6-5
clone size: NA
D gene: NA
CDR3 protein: CASTNRANTGELFF
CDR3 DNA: TGTGCCAGCACCAACAGGGCGAACACCGGGGAGCTGTTTTTT

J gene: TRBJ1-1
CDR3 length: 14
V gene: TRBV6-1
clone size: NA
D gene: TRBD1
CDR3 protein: CASRADRVNTEAFF
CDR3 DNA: TGTGCCAGCAGGGCGGACAGGGTGAACACTGAAGCTTTCTTT

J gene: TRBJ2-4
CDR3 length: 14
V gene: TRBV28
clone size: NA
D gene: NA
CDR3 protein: CASSLGGAKNIQYF
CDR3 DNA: TGTGCCAGCAGTTTAGGGGGGGCCAAAAACATTCAGTACTTC

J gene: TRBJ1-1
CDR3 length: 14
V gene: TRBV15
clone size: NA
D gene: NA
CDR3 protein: CATSGGRGDTEAFF
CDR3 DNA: TGTGCCACCAGCGGCGGTCGGGGGGACACTGAAGCTTTCTTT